This T cell receptor (beta chain) came from a study of blood T cells in healthy people across ages. Whole-study results and caveats: A roughly linear fall in TCR beta diversity per million T cells was seen with increasing age. Possibly, changes in expanded clonotypes were confounded because donor CMV status was unknown.

Germline V gene sequence: CDR1 LGHDT, CDR2 YNNKEL (reference sequence). The CDR3 sequence is 13 residues long. This clonotype came up once. Antigen specificity is unknown. At one end the junction does not follow the germline gene, possibly because of a read error. For the second PCR, which ran for about 6 to 12 cycles, a sample-barcoded 5' primer and a J-beta primer mix were used. Each sample provided no less than 2.5 million CDR3-containing paired-end reads. TCRdb re-called the 5' RACE reads through MiXCR, storing one row per CDR3 protein. The table records about a million distinct CDR3 sequences, 35% to 40% of them present only once.

Input material: blood. This rearrangement joins TRBV3-1 to TRBJ2-5; D gene uncertain. This clonotype was sampled from a man between 18 and 35 years old in good health. CDR3 region: CASSHGRSETHYF. For the CDR3, the DNA is TGTGCCAGCAGCCACGGTCGATCAGAGACCCACTACTTC.